The 24 T cell receptor beta chains given below trace back to one sample, sequenced in a study of response to subunit inactivated influenza vaccine. TCRdb reanalysed the RT-PCR reads using MiXCR and keeps one entry per CDR3 protein. The sample has over 800,000 distinct CDR3 sequences; around 21% are singletons. Sequencing used PBMCs from blood, obtained 5 days after vaccination. These receptors came from a man between 45 and 60 years old who received an inactivated influenza vaccine.

This clonotype was seen a handful of times. The chain links TRBV20-1 to TRBJ1-5; maybe TRBD1 (6 bases). The germline V gene encodes CDR1 DFQATT and CDR2 SNEGSKA (reference sequence). V shed 1 base and J shed 3 bases, with 13 bases lying between them. This CDR3 comprises 15 residues. Here the CDR3 reads CSARAPTGINQPQHF. CDR3 bases: TGCAGTGCTAGAGCCCCGACAGGCATCAATCAGCCCCAGCATTTT.

This clonotype has a handful of counts. The J gene is TRBJ2-1, the V gene TRBV7-8; no firm D call. Per germline, CDR1 SGHVS and CDR2 FQNEAQ. There are 11 residues in the CDR3. The V end was cut by 5 bases, the J end by 9 bases, with 8 bases between. DNA of the CDR3: TGTGCCAGCAGCCCCGGATTTGAGCAGTTCTTC. It encodes CASSPGFEQFF.

J is TRBJ1-6 and V is TRBV7-2, with D unresolved. Germline V CDR1 and CDR2: SGHTA, FQGNSA. The CDR3 loop spans 15 amino acids. V gave up 0 bases and J gave up 10 bases, with 13 bases separating them. CDR3 coding DNA: TGTGCCAGCAGCTTAGCGGGCGGAGGCAGCTCACCCCTCCACTTT. It encodes CASSLAGGGSSPLHF. The full variable domain, its missing parts supplied by reference TRBV7-2 and TRBJ1-6, is GAGVSQSPSNKVTEKGKDVELRCDPISGHTALYWYRQSLGQGLEFLIYFQGNSAPDKSGLPSDRFSAERTGGSVSTLTIQRTQQEDSAVYLCASSLAGGGSSPLHFGNGTRLTVT.

The chain is built from TRBV12-3 or TRBV12-4 and TRBJ2-3, with D possibly being TRBD2 (5 bases). The CDR3 loop spans 13 amino acids. V was trimmed by 7 bases and J by 2 bases, leaving 10 bases between them. CDR3 DNA sequence: TGTGCCAGCAATGGACTCATCACAGATACGCAGTATTTT. Protein sequence: CASNGLITDTQYF.

The rearrangement joins TRBV5-1 to TRBJ2-7, with no clear D. V was pared by 0 bases and J by 7 bases, with 11 bases between. The CDR3 length is 13 residues. Germline V gene lookup returns CDR1 SGHRS and CDR2 YFSETQ. CDR3 sequence reads: CASSLVGQAEQYF. DNA for the CDR3: TGCGCCAGCAGCTTGGTGGGCCAGGCGGAGCAGTACTTC. The whole variable domain, remainder taken from reference TRBV5-1 and TRBJ2-7, is KAGVTQTPRYLIKTRGQQVTLSCSPISGHRSVSWYQQTPGQGLQFLFEYFSETQRNKGNFPGRFSGRQFSNSRSEMNVSTLELGDSALYLCASSLVGQAEQYFGPGTRLTVT.

V usage is TRBV5-1 and J usage is TRBJ1-1, with TRBD1 matching over 9 bases. CDR3 length: 15 amino acids. Germline loops: CDR1 SGHRS, CDR2 YFSETQ. Trimming removed 4 bases from V and 4 bases from J; junction bases left unmatched: 8. The CDR3 region is CASSRNRGPGTEAFF. The CDR3 bases are TGCGCCAGCAGCAGGAACAGGGGGCCGGGCACTGAAGCTTTCTTT.

The gene calls are TRBV28 and TRBJ2-7, with 7 nucleotides matching TRBD2. The CDR3 has 14 amino acids. Trimming removed 5 bases from V and 2 bases from J; junction bases left unmatched: 6. Germline CDR1 MDHEN, CDR2 SYDVKM. The chain's CDR3 is CASSERGSTYEQYF. The CDR3 DNA follows: TGTGCCAGCAGTGAGCGGGGTTCAACCTACGAGCAGTACTTC.

This clonotype appeared a few times. The chain combines TRBV5-1 with TRBJ2-1; 7 nucleotides agree with TRBD2. The CDR3 contains 15 residues. V was pared by 0 bases and J by 7 bases, with 7 bases of the junction left unmatched. CDR1 SGHRS and CDR2 YFSETQ come from the germline V gene. The CDR3 sequence is CASSLASGGKNEQFF. For the CDR3, the DNA is TGCGCCAGCAGCTTGGCCTCGGGAGGTAAGAATGAGCAGTTCTTC.

J is TRBJ2-5 and V is TRBV20-1; 8 nucleotides align to TRBD1. CDR3 length equals 11 residues. The trim removed 6 bases at V and 6 bases at J, leaving 3 bases unmatched. Germline values: CDR1 DFQATT, CDR2 SNEGSKA (reference sequence). The CDR3: CSARQGKTQYF. The CDR3 coding sequence is TGCAGTGCGAGACAGGGGAAGACCCAGTACTTC.

Notes on this clonotype: The junction does not match germline at one end; this may be a read error. The chain couples TRBV7-3 to TRBJ2-3; TRBD1 agrees at 8 bases. The length of the CDR3 is 12 residues. Germline V gives CDR1 SGHTA, CDR2 FQGTGA. Here the CDR3 reads CASSSAQGVLNF. CDR3 nucleotide sequence: TGTGCCAGCAGCTCGGCACAGGGGGTATTGAATTTT.

This clonotype occurred a few times. This chain connects TRBV6-5 to TRBJ2-7; D is undetermined. Germline CDR1 and CDR2: MNHEY and SVGAGI. Trimming stripped 0 bases from V and 0 bases from J, with 9 bases between. The CDR3 is 15 residues long. The chain's CDR3 is CASSYSKQNSYEQYF. The CDR3 DNA reads TGTGCCAGCAGTTACTCGAAGCAGAACTCCTACGAGCAGTACTTC.

V and J are TRBV28 and TRBJ1-2, with a possible D match to TRBD1 (5 bases). V shed 7 bases and J shed 2 bases, with 11 bases lying between them. Per germline, CDR1 MDHEN and CDR2 SYDVKM. The CDR3 extends over 13 amino acids. The CDR3: CASMGGGNYGYTF. The CDR3 DNA reads TGTGCCAGCATGGGTGGGGGAAACTATGGCTACACCTTC.

V usage is TRBV7-9 and J usage is TRBJ2-2; 14 bases are shared with TRBD2. Trimming removed 5 bases from V and 4 bases from J; junction bases left unmatched: 6. The CDR3 runs 17 residues. Germline CDR1 is SEHNR and CDR2 is FQNEAQ (reference sequence). CDR3 amino acids: CASSRGLAGGSTGELFF. CDR3 nucleotide sequence: TGTGCCAGCAGCCGTGGACTAGCGGGAGGTAGCACCGGGGAGCTGTTTTTT.

About this clonotype: An end of the junction does not agree with germline; a read error may underlie this. This chain links TRBV7-2 with TRBJ2-7, with D unclear. CDR1 SGHTA and CDR2 FQGNSA come from the germline V gene. CDR3 length: 14 amino acids. The CDR3 DNA is TGTGCTAGCAGCCCAGAGAGCTACCCCTACGAGCAGTACTTC. Translating it yields CASSPESYPYEQYF.

The V and J genes are TRBV5-1 and TRBJ2-7, with 7 positions matching TRBD1. V trimming: 3 bases; J trimming: 4 bases; junction bases outside the gene matches: 10. This CDR3 has 15 amino acids. The germline CDR1 and CDR2 sequences are SGHRS and YFSETQ. CDR3 protein: CASSWRSGQPYEQYF. CDR3 coding DNA: TGCGCCAGCAGCTGGAGATCGGGACAGCCTTACGAGCAGTACTTC.

The chain employs TRBV20-1 and TRBJ2-7; 7 bases fit TRBD1. Germline assignment: CDR1 DFQATT and CDR2 SNEGSKA (reference sequence). V shed 4 bases and J 2 bases; nucleotides not matched to a gene: 2. The CDR3 covers 12 residues. DNA for the CDR3: TGCAGTGCTACGACAGGGCCCTACGAGCAGTACTTC. Its protein is CSATTGPYEQYF.

A few counts support this clonotype. This chain uses TRBV5-1 with TRBJ2-7, with TRBD1 matching 7 bases. The CDR3 contains 13 residues. Germline V gene sequence: CDR1 SGHRS, CDR2 YFSETQ. J lost 6 bases, V lost 5 bases, and 8 bases had no gene match. CDR3: CASSGLSGGEQYF. The CDR3, as DNA: TGCGCCAGCAGTGGCTTGTCAGGGGGCGAGCAGTACTTC.

This clonotype was seen a few times. The chain is built from TRBV20-1 and TRBJ2-7, with TRBD2 as a possible D gene (5 bases). CDR3 length: 14 residues. Between the trimmed V and J ends, which lost 2 bases and 4 bases, there was a span of 15 bases. CDR1 is DFQATT and CDR2 is SNEGSKA in the germline V gene (reference sequence). This CDR3 is CSARLRGRGYEQYF. CDR3 in DNA: TGCAGTGCTAGACTCAGAGGGAGAGGTTACGAGCAGTACTTC.

The chain employs TRBV12-3 or TRBV12-4 and TRBJ1-5; the D is unclear. V shed 5 bases and J shed 2 bases, with 10 bases lying between them. This CDR3 has 14 amino acids. The CDR3 reads CASSHLDGNQPQHF. CDR3 DNA sequence: TGTGCCAGCAGTCACCTCGACGGCAATCAGCCCCAGCATTTT.

In its sample, this clonotype was seen a few times. This chain connects TRBV10-3 to TRBJ2-7; D ambiguous. The CDR3 loop spans 12 amino acids. Germline CDR1 and CDR2: ENHRY and SYGVKD. Trimming stripped 3 bases from V and 4 bases from J, with 7 bases between. The CDR3 coding sequence is TGTGCCATCAGTGAATCACATTACGAGCAGTACTTC. Protein: CAISESHYEQYF.

The chain is built from TRBV2 and TRBJ2-1, with a tentative D call TRBD1 (5 bases). Looked up from germline, CDR1 is SNHLY and CDR2 is FYNNEI. V shed 11 bases and J shed 8 bases, with 13 bases lying between them. The length of the CDR3 is 11 residues. The CDR3 region is CALRVWDEQFF. CDR3 DNA: TGTGCCCTCAGGGTATGGGATGAGCAGTTCTTC.

CDR3 amino acids: CSARDGRVSQPQHF. DNA of the CDR3: TGCAGTGCTAGAGATGGCAGGGTTAGTCAGCCCCAGCATTTT. This rearrangement joins TRBV20-1 to TRBJ1-5; D possibly corresponds to TRBD1 (5 bases). CDR1 is DFQATT and CDR2 is SNEGSKA in the germline V gene (reference sequence). V was shortened by 0 bases and J by 6 bases, with 12 bases between the two germline ends. The CDR3 length is 14 residues.

This chain joins TRBV2 and TRBJ2-1; the D gene is possibly TRBD2 (6 bases). CDR3 length: 14 residues. CDR1 and CDR2 (germline): SNHLY, FYNNEI. The germline V and J ends were trimmed by 7 bases and 0 bases, with 10 bases remaining between them. CDR3 loop: CASIAGSSYNEQFF. The CDR3, as DNA: TGTGCCAGCATAGCCGGGAGCTCCTACAATGAGCAGTTCTTC. Full variable domain (rest looked up from reference TRBV2 and TRBJ2-1): EPEVTQTPSHQVTQMGQEVILRCVPISNHLYFYWYRQILGQKVEFLVSFYNNEISEKSEIFDDQFSVERPDGSNFTLKIRSTKLEDSAMYFCASIAGSSYNEQFFGPGTRLTVL.

The chain carries TRBV5-1 and TRBJ2-3; 9 bases line up with TRBD1. Germline lookup yields CDR1 SGHRS and CDR2 YFSETQ. Trimming cost V 6 bases and J 1 base; bases outside gene matches: 3. There are 14 residues in the CDR3. CDR3 sequence reads: CASNRDRGTDTQYF. CDR3 DNA sequence: TGCGCCAGCAACCGGGACAGGGGCACAGATACGCAGTATTTT.